This T cell receptor beta chain was observed in a study of blood T cell repertoires in COVID-19. Here immunoSEQ multiplex PCR was the method, and the copy in TCRdb shows in-frame clones only, minus some. The sample lists roughly 39,000 clones, around 90% occurring once. CDR3 size: 14 residues. Germline CDR1 and CDR2: SGHNT and YYREEE (reference sequence). Trimming took 4 bases from V and 1 from J, leaving 11 bases between them. The sequenced sample consisted of peripheral blood. The sequence derives from a woman of 80 years or more with active COVID-19. V is TRBV5-4 and J is TRBJ2-5; the D gene is possibly TRBD2 (7 bases). CDR3 DNA sequence: TGTGCCAGCAGCGGGAGGGGGGGCCAAGAGACCCAGTACTTC. Its translation: CASSGRGGQETQYF.